This entry lists 2 T cell receptor beta chains sequenced from one sample in a study of regulatory dendritic cells for organ transplantation. No antigen is known for these receptors. Sorted subsets were CFSE-labeled and cultured less than six days with allogeneic dendritic cells. TCRdb's table, derived via immunoSEQ multiplex PCR, lists solely in-frame clones and lacks some. The sample lists approximately 22,000 clones; over 75% were seen once. Input material: naive CD4+ T cells from blood cultured with dendritic cells. The subset is: CD45RA+ naive T cells. The receptors here all came from a human donor in good health.

The chain links TRBV5-1 to TRBJ1-4; D not certain. CDR1 and CDR2 (germline): SGHRS, YFSETQ. V was shortened by 0 bases and J by 0 bases, with 6 bases between the two germline ends. This CDR3 spans 15 amino acids. In DNA, the CDR3 is TGCGCCAGCAGCTTGGGGTCAGCAACTAATGAAAAACTGTTTTTT. Amino acids: CASSLGSATNEKLFF.

V gene TRBV4-3 combines with J gene TRBJ2-2, with 10 positions matching TRBD2. Germline V gene data show CDR1 as LGHNA and CDR2 as YSLEER. The ends lost 1 base at V and 5 bases at J; junction bases unmatched: 7. The CDR3 length is 17 residues. The CDR3 coding sequence is TGCGCCAGCAGCCAAGTTCCTAGCGGGGGCTCGACCGGGGAGCTGTTTTTT. Translation: CASSQVPSGGSTGELFF.